Following are 15 T cell receptor beta chains from one sample sequenced in a study of blood T cell repertoires in COVID-19. Profiling relied on immunoSEQ multiplex PCR, and the TCRdb table lists in-frame clones only, not all of them. There are around 140,000 clones in the sample; approximately 84% occur only once, and about two fifths lies in the top ten. Specimen: peripheral blood. These receptors came from a human donor in a cohort sampled during active COVID-19.

This chain uses TRBV28 with TRBJ1-5, with no clear D. This CDR3 has 14 amino acids. V was clipped by 5 bases and J by 6 bases, with 14 bases between them. Germline assignment: CDR1 MDHEN and CDR2 SYDVKM. The CDR3 DNA follows: TGTGCCAGCAGTCTTACTACCGTCATTCAGCCCCAGCATTTT. Amino acid sequence: CASSLTTVIQPQHF.

The rearrangement uses TRBV25-1 and TRBJ1-2; 8 bases fit TRBD1. The germline CDR1 and CDR2 sequences are MGHDK and SYGVNS. The V gene end was trimmed by 6 bases and the J gene end by 8 bases; junction bases not matched to a gene: 8. The CDR3 is 13 amino acids. CDR3 sequence (DNA): TGTGCCAGCAGGACTTCACAGGGGGACGGCTACACCTTC. It is translated as CASRTSQGDGYTF.

V usage is TRBV7-9 and J usage is TRBJ1-2; D gene unclear. Trimming took off 5 bases at V and 5 bases at J, with 15 bases between the two ends. The CDR3 extends over 14 amino acids. Per germline, CDR1 SEHNR and CDR2 FQNEAQ (reference sequence). In DNA, the CDR3 is TGTGCCAGCAGCGGCCGGATTGGGAGTTATGGCTACACCTTC. Encoded protein: CASSGRIGSYGYTF.

This clone showed up just once. The chain links TRBV19 to TRBJ2-2; TRBD2 matches at 7 bases. Germline V gene data show CDR1 as LNHDA and CDR2 as SQIVND (reference sequence). The CDR3 length is 16 residues. V was pared by 3 bases and J by 4 bases, with 8 bases of the junction left unmatched. CDR3 coding DNA: TGTGCCAGTAGTATTAACGGGGGGTCGGGCACCGGGGAGCTGTTTTTT. This sequence encodes CASSINGGSGTGELFF.

The chain uses TRBV7-9 and TRBJ1-2, with 8 bases matching TRBD1. With V trimmed by 5 bases and J by 5 bases, 10 bases remained unmatched. The CDR3 extends over 15 amino acids. Germline V gives CDR1 SEHNR, CDR2 FQNEAQ (reference sequence). The CDR3 coding sequence is TGTGCCAGCAGCGGCAGGACAGGGATGGGATATGGCTACACCTTC. Translating gives CASSGRTGMGYGYTF.

The V gene is TRBV10-3, the J gene TRBJ1-5; 10 bases align to TRBD1. Unmatched junction bases numbered 3, after V lost 4 bases and J lost 6 bases. This CDR3 is 14 amino acids long. Germline V gene lookup returns CDR1 ENHRY and CDR2 SYGVKD. CDR3 sequence (DNA): TGTGCCATCAGTGTCGGGACAGGGGTTCAGCCCCAGCATTTT. Its protein product is CAISVGTGVQPQHF.

The V and J genes are TRBV21-1 and TRBJ1-2; the table gives TRBD1 as D, unverified against the DNA. TRBV21-1 is a recognized pseudogene. This CDR3 has 17 residues. This CDR3 reads CARPNRGRDRESDGYTF. The CDR3 DNA reads TGTGCCAGGCCAAACAGGGGGAGGGACAGGGAGAGTGATGGCTACACCTTC.

The gene calls are TRBV11-2 and TRBJ1-1; 7 bases map to TRBD1. The V gene's germline CDR1 is SGHAT and CDR2 FQNNGV. Trimming took 4 bases from V and 1 from J; bases not matched to a gene: 6. The CDR3 extends over 15 amino acids. The CDR3 reads CASSSDRVQNTEAFF. Written as DNA, the CDR3 is TGTGCCAGCAGCTCCGACAGGGTCCAGAACACTGAAGCTTTCTTT. Variable domain in full (rest from reference TRBV11-2 and TRBJ1-1): EAGVAQSPRYKIIEKRQSVAFWCNPISGHATLYWYQQILGQGPKLLIQFQNNGVVDDSQLPKDRFSAERLKGVDSTLKIQPAKLEDSAVYLCASSSDRVQNTEAFFGQGTRLTVV.

V is TRBV5-1 and J is TRBJ1-1; D gene ambiguous. CDR3 length: 12 amino acids. Germline V gives CDR1 SGHRS, CDR2 YFSETQ. Deletions cut 5 bases from V and 7 bases from J, with 12 bases between. The CDR3 protein is CASRDGGLEAFF. As DNA, the CDR3 is TGCGCCAGCAGGGACGGAGGGCTTGAAGCTTTCTTT.

The chain employs TRBV7-9 and TRBJ2-5, with D perhaps matching TRBD1 (7 bases). Between the trimmed V and J ends, which lost 11 bases and 2 bases, there was a span of 15 bases. Germline V gene lookup returns CDR1 SEHNR and CDR2 FQNEAQ (reference sequence). The CDR3 totals 13 residues. CDR3 residues: CAGGTVNQETQYF. The CDR3, as DNA: TGTGCCGGGGGGACAGTCAATCAAGAGACCCAGTACTTC.

This chain uses TRBV29-1 with TRBJ2-1; D possibly corresponds to TRBD1 (6 bases). V was trimmed by 1 base and J by 3 bases, leaving 13 bases between them. CDR1 and CDR2 (germline): SQVTM, ANQGSEA. The CDR3 is 15 residues long. The CDR3 protein is CSVEGRTVHYNEQFF. The CDR3 nucleotides are TGCAGCGTTGAAGGAAGGACAGTCCACTACAATGAGCAGTTCTTC.

The chain is built from TRBV5-1 and TRBJ1-1, with D possibly matching TRBD1 (5 bases). CDR1 is SGHRS, CDR2 YFSETQ, per germline. The CDR3 runs 14 residues. V was trimmed by 4 bases and J by 0 bases, leaving 10 bases between them. As DNA, the CDR3 is TGCGCCAGCAGCGCCGGGGGGGTGAACACTGAAGCTTTCTTT. It encodes CASSAGGVNTEAFF.

J is TRBJ2-6 and V is TRBV14; D is unclear. There are 16 residues in the CDR3. Germline V gene lookup returns CDR1 SGHDN and CDR2 FVKESK. Trimming shortened V by 2 bases and J by 0 bases, and 8 bases separated the two germline ends. The CDR3 reads CASSQQTSSGANVLTF. Written as DNA, the CDR3 is TGTGCCAGCAGCCAACAAACAAGCTCTGGGGCCAACGTCCTGACTTTC.

The chain combines TRBV5-1 with TRBJ2-3; D uncertain. CDR1 is SGHRS, CDR2 YFSETQ, per germline. The V end was cut by 5 bases, the J end by 0 bases, with 13 bases between. This CDR3 comprises 15 residues. CDR3 nucleotide sequence: TGCGCCAGCAGTGAGGCCGCCCCTAGCACAGATACGCAGTATTTT. Translation gives CASSEAAPSTDTQYF.

The rearrangement links TRBV7-8 to TRBJ2-7, with TRBD1 matching over 11 bases. The CDR3 is 14 residues long. Germline CDR1 and CDR2: SGHVS and FQNEAQ. The ends lost 5 bases at V and 3 bases at J; junction bases unmatched: 3. The CDR3 DNA is TGTGCCAGCAGCGCTGGGACAGGGGGCTACGAGCAGTACTTC. As protein: CASSAGTGGYEQYF. Variable domain in full (rest from reference TRBV7-8 and TRBJ2-7): GAGVSQSPRYKVAKRGQDVALRCDPISGHVSLFWYQQALGQGPEFLTYFQNEAQLDKSGLPSDRFFAERPEGSVSTLKIQRTQQEDSAVYLCASSAGTGGYEQYFGPGTRLTVT.